The rows below give T cell receptor beta chains drawn from one sample of a study of T cell changes during pregnancy in multiple sclerosis. Data came from immunoSEQ multiplex PCR; TCRdb stores just in-frame clones and leaves some out. In the table there are around 40,000 clones, roughly 90% of which are singletons. Sequenced here: CD8+ T cells from peripheral blood mononuclear cells, sampled in the third trimester of pregnancy. All receptors derive from a female donor with multiple sclerosis, enrolled in a pregnancy study. Both conserved end residues are part of each CDR3. A D gene is named only where the DNA matches it firmly. Size is omitted from some rows. Given values are once, few, many or a class for expanded clones.

>NA|TRBV19|NA|TRBJ2-2
CASTGGTANTGELFF
TGTGCCAGTACCGGAGGGACGGCGAACACCGGGGAGCTGTTTTTT
>once|TRBV28|NA|TRBJ1-2
CASSPGAGYTF
TGTGCCAGCAGTCCAGGGGCTGGCTACACCTTC
>NA|TRBV5-1|TRBD1|TRBJ2-7
CASSLEGAQNEQYF
TGCGCCAGCAGCTTGGAGGGGGCTCAAAACGAGCAGTACTTC
>NA|TRBV9|NA|TRBJ2-1
CASSVEGSGSFNEQFF
TGTGCCAGCAGCGTAGAAGGGAGCGGCTCCTTCAATGAGCAGTTCTTC
>NA|TRBV9|TRBD1|TRBJ2-3
CASNRDRVGDTQYF
TGTGCCAGCAACCGGGACAGGGTTGGAGATACGCAGTATTTT
>NA|TRBV27|NA|TRBJ2-3
CASSFLTGTDTQYF
TGTGCCAGCAGTTTCCTCACAGGGACAGATACGCAGTATTTT
>NA|TRBV10-3|NA|TRBJ2-2
CAIRASSTGELFF
TGTGCCATCAGGGCTAGCTCGACCGGGGAGCTGTTTTTT
>NA|TRBV19|NA|TRBJ2-1
CASSIMESPYNEQFF
TGTGCCAGTAGTATAATGGAGAGCCCCTACAATGAGCAGTTCTTC
>once|TRBV28|TRBD1|TRBJ1-2
CASSPNRGLVYGYTF
TGTGCCAGCAGTCCGAACAGGGGGCTGGTCTATGGCTACACCTTC
>NA|TRBV4-3|TRBD2|TRBJ2-1
CASSQGTGRANEQFF
TGCGCCAGCAGCCAAGGGACGGGGAGGGCGAATGAGCAGTTCTTC
>NA|TRBV6-1|NA|TRBJ1-1
CASSGTANTEAFF
TGTGCCAGCAGTGGGACAGCTAACACTGAAGCTTTCTTT
>NA|TRBV19|NA|TRBJ1-1
CASRWTWGAEAFF
TGTGCCAGTAGGTGGACCTGGGGAGCCGAAGCTTTCTTT
>NA|TRBV28|TRBD2|TRBJ2-2
CASSFEASGTNTGELFF
TGTGCCAGCAGTTTCGAGGCTAGCGGCACGAACACCGGGGAGCTGTTTTTT
>NA|TRBV7-2|NA|TRBJ2-1
CASSDIRNEQFF
TGTGCCAGCAGCGACATCCGCAATGAGCAGTTCTTC
>NA|TRBV6-5|TRBD1|TRBJ1-5
CASSWDRSNQPQHF
TGTGCCAGCAGTTGGGACAGAAGCAATCAGCCCCAGCATTTT
>NA|TRBV5-6|NA|TRBJ2-5
CASSLRDNLYQETQYF
TGTGCCAGCAGCCTCCGGGACAACTTGTACCAAGAGACCCAGTACTTC
>few|TRBV6-5|TRBD2|TRBJ2-1
CASSTTSGSPNEQFF
TGTGCCAGCAGTACGACTAGCGGGAGCCCAAATGAGCAGTTCTTC
>NA|TRBV30|NA|TRBJ2-4
CAWSLTRGHFAYF
TGTGCCTGGAGTTTAACCCGGGGACATTTTGCGTACTTC
>NA|TRBV23-1|TRBD1|TRBJ2-5
CATDREGRETQYF
TGCGCCACGGACAGGGAAGGACGAGAGACCCAGTACTTC
>once|TRBV27|TRBD2|TRBJ2-7
CASSSLASGRLGEQYF
TGTGCCAGCAGTTCCCTGGCTAGCGGACGACTGGGCGAGCAGTACTTC
>NA|TRBV5-1|TRBD2|TRBJ2-7
CASSLEAGGFYEQYF
TGCGCCAGCAGCTTGGAGGCGGGAGGGTTCTACGAGCAGTACTTC
>NA|TRBV11-2|TRBD1|TRBJ1-3
CASSLGQGGANTIYF
TGTGCCAGCAGCTTAGGACAGGGAGGAGCAAACACCATATATTTT
>NA|TRBV14|NA|TRBJ2-7
CASSQDGGGQEQYF
TGTGCCAGCAGCCAAGATGGGGGGGGGCAAGAGCAGTACTTC
>NA|TRBV19|TRBD1|TRBJ2-2
CASSSDRDDGELFF
TGTGCCAGTAGCTCCGACAGGGACGACGGGGAGCTGTTTTTT
>once|TRBV28|NA|TRBJ1-2
CASSDSIMTNYGYTF
TGTGCCAGCAGTGATAGTATAATGACAAACTATGGCTACACCTTC
>NA|TRBV15|NA|TRBJ1-3
CATSRGASSGGNTIYF
TGTGCCACCAGCAGAGGGGCCTCCTCGGGGGGAAACACCATATATTTT